The present TCR beta chain was sequenced within a study of blood T cell repertoires in COVID-19. In the study overall: The United States, Italy and Spain provided the acute and convalescent COVID-19 samples. T cells, B-cell-depleted T cells, or PBMCs supplied cDNA or gDNA.

Authors' data handling: Reference gene primer amplification yielded estimated nucleated cell counts. Assay used: immunoSEQ multiplex PCR; TCRdb lists only in-frame clones, some missing. V, J and clone size derive from that table, while D and trimming were established from the DNA sequence. The table lists some 300,000 clones, around 88% of them singletons. Trimming stripped 3 bases from V and 2 bases from J, with 8 bases between. Germline V gives CDR1 LGHNA, CDR2 YNFKEQ. This CDR3 region has 14 residues. The sample consisted of peripheral blood. This sequence originates from a woman in her 30s who had recovered from COVID-19. The gene calls are TRBV4-2 and TRBJ2-1, with D unclear. The CDR3 region has the DNA TGTGCCAGCAGCCAGGCAACACCCTACAATGAGCAGTTCTTC. Amino acid sequence: CASSQATPYNEQFF.